The source of this TCR beta chain is a study of blood T cells in healthy people across ages. Primed by a sample-barcoded 5' primer and a J-beta primer mix, a second PCR proceeded for about 6 to 11 cycles. Each CDR3 protein is one row after TCRdb ran MiXCR on the 5' RACE reads. The table shows about 680,000 distinct CDR3 sequences, with over 45% occurring only once. Turning to this clonotype: No antigen is known for it.

Findings of the study overall: In the absence of known donor CMV status, changes in expanded clonotypes were possibly confounded.

The sample taken for sequencing was blood. This clonotype originated in an older woman in good health.

CDR3 DNA: TGTGCCACCAGCAGAGATATCGCCGGGACAGGGGGGGAAAAACTGTTTTTT. Its protein product is CATSRDIAGTGGEKLFF. The chain carries TRBV15 and TRBJ1-4, with 11 bases aligning to TRBD1. V trimming: 0 bases; J trimming: 8 bases; junction bases outside the gene matches: 8. Germline CDR1 reads LNHNV; CDR2 reads YYDKDF (reference sequence). This CDR3 spans 17 amino acids.